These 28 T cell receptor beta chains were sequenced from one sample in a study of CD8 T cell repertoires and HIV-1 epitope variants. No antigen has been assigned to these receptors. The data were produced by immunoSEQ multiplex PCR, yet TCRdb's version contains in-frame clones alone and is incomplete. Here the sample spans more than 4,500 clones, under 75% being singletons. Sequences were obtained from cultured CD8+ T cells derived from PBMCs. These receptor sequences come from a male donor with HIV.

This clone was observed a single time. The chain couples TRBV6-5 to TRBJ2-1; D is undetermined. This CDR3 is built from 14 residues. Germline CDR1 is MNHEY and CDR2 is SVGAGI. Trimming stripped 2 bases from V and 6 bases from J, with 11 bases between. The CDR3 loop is CASSYLGRSNEQFF. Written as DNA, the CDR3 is TGTGCCAGCAGTTACCTTGGGCGGTCCAATGAGCAGTTCTTC.

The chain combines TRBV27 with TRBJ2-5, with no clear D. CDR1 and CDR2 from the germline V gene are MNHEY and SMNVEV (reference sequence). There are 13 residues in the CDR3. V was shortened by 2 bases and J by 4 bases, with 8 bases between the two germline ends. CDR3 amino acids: CASSLIRLETQYF. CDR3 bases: TGTGCCAGCAGTTTAATACGGCTAGAGACCCAGTACTTC.

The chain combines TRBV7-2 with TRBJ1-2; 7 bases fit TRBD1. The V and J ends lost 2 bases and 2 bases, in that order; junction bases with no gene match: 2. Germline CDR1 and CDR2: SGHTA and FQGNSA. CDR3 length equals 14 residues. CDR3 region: CASSLNRGNYGYTF. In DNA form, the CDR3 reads TGTGCCAGCAGCTTAAACAGGGGAAACTATGGCTACACCTTC.

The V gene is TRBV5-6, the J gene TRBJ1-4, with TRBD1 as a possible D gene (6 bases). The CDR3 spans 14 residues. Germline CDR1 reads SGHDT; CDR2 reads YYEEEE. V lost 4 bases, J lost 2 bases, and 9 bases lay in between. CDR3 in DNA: TGTGCCAGCAGCGAGGGGGTTACTAATGAAAAACTGTTTTTT. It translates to CASSEGVTNEKLFF.

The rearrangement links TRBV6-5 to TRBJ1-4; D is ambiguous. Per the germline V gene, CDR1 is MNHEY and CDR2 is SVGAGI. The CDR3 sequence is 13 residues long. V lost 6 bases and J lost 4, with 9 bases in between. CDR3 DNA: TGTGCCAGCAGGGGCACCTATAATGAAAAACTGTTTTTT. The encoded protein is CASRGTYNEKLFF.

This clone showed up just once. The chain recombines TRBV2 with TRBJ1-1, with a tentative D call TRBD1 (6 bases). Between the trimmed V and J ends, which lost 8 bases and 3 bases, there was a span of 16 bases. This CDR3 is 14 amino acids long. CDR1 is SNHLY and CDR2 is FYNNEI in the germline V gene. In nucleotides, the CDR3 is TGTGCCAGCCGTCCAGGGGTGGGGGACACTGAAGCTTTCTTT. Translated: CASRPGVGDTEAFF.

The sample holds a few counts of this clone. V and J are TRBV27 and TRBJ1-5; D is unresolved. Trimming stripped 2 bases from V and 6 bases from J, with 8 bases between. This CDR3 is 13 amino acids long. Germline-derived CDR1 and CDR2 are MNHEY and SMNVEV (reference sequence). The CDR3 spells CASSLQESQPQHF. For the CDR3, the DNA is TGTGCCAGCAGTTTACAAGAGAGTCAGCCCCAGCATTTT.

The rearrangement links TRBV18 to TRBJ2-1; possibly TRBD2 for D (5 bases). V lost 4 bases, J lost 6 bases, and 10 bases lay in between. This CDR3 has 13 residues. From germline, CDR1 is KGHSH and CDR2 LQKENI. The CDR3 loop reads CASSLGESNEQFF. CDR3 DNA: TGTGCCAGCTCACTTGGGGAGTCCAATGAGCAGTTCTTC.

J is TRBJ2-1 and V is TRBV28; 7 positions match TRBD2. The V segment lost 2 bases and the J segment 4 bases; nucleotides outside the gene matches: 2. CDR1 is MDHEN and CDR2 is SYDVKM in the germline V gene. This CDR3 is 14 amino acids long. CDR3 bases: TGTGCCAGCAGTTTAGCGGGAGATTACAATGAGCAGTTCTTC. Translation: CASSLAGDYNEQFF.

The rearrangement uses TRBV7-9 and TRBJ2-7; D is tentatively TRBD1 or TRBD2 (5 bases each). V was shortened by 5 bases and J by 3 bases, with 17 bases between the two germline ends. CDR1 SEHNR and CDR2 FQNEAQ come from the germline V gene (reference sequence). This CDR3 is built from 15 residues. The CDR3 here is CASSPILGTRYEQYF. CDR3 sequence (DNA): TGTGCCAGCAGCCCGATTTTGGGGACCCGCTACGAGCAGTACTTC.

In DNA form, the CDR3 reads TGTGCCAGCAGCCGTCGTGGAGACAGGGGGGCTGAAAAACTGTTTTTT. Protein product: CASSRRGDRGAEKLFF. The rearrangement joins TRBV27 to TRBJ1-4; 9 bases match TRBD1. Germline V gene sequence: CDR1 MNHEY, CDR2 SMNVEV (reference sequence). CDR3 size: 16 residues. Trimming cost V 6 bases and J 7 bases; bases outside gene matches: 12.

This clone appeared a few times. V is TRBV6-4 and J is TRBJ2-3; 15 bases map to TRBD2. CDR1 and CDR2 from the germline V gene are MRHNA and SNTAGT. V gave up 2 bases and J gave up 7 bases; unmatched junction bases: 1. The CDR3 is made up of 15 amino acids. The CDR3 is CASSDGLAGGHTQYF. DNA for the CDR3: TGTGCCAGCAGTGACGGACTAGCGGGGGGGCATACGCAGTATTTT.

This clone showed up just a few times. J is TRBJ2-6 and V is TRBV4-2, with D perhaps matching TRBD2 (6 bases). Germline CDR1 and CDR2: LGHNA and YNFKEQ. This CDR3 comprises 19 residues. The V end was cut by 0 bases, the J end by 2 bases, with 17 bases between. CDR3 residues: CASSQEWRTTTAGANVLTF. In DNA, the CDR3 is TGTGCCAGCAGCCAAGAGTGGCGGACTACGACGGCTGGGGCCAACGTCCTGACTTTC.

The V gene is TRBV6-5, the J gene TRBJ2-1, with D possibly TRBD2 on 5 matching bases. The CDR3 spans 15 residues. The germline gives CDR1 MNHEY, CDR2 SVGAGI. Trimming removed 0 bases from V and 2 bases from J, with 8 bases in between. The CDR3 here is CASSYSGVAYNEQFF. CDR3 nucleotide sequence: TGTGCCAGCAGTTACTCGGGAGTCGCCTACAATGAGCAGTTCTTC.

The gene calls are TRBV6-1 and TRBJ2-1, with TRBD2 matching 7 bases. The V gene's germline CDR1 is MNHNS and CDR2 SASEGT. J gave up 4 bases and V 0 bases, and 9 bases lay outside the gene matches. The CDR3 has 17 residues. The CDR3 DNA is TGTGCCAGCAGTGAAGCGCAGGGCGGGGGAGTGTACAATGAGCAGTTCTTC. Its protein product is CASSEAQGGGVYNEQFF.

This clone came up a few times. The CDR3 DNA is TGTGCCAGTACGGCCGGGGGAAGCTCCTACAATGAGCAGTTCTTC. It specifies CASTAGGSSYNEQFF. V usage is TRBV19 and J usage is TRBJ2-1; weak D call: TRBD2 (6 bases). CDR3 length: 15 amino acids. Per the germline V gene, CDR1 is LNHDA and CDR2 is SQIVND (reference sequence). V lost 7 bases, J lost 0 bases, and 13 bases lay in between. Full variable domain (missing parts from reference TRBV19 and TRBJ2-1): DGGITQSPKYLFRKEGQNVTLSCEQNLNHDAMYWYRQDPGQGLRLIYYSQIVNDFQKGDIAEGYSVSREKKESFPLTVTSAQKNPTAFYLCASTAGGSSYNEQFFGPGTRLTVL.

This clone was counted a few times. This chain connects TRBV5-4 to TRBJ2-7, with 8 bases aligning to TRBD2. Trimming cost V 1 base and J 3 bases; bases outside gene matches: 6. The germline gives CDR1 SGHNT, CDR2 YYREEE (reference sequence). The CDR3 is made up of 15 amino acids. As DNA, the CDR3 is TGTGCCAGCAGCTTGAGCAGCGGGAGTGGCTACGAGCAGTACTTC. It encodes CASSLSSGSGYEQYF.

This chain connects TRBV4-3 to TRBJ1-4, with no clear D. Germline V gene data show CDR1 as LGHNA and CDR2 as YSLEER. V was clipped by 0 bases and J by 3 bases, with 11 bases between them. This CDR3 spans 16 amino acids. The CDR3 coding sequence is TGCGCCAGCAGCCAAGAGGACGTGTACCCTAATGAAAAACTGTTTTTT. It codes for CASSQEDVYPNEKLFF.

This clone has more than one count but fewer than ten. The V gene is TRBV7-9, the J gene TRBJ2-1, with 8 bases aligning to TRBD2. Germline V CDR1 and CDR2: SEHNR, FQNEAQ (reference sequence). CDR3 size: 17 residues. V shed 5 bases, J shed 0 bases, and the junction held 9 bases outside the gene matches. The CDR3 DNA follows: TGTGCCAGCAGCGGAGATGCGGGAGGTTACTCCTACAATGAGCAGTTCTTC. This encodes CASSGDAGGYSYNEQFF.

Written as DNA, the CDR3 is TGTGCCAGCAGGACAGGGGCGAATCAGCCCCAGCATTTT. Protein product: CASRTGANQPQHF. The chain is built from TRBV28 and TRBJ1-5; 8 bases line up with TRBD1. After removal of 6 bases from V and 4 bases from J, the junction contained 2 bases not matched to a gene. Per germline, CDR1 MDHEN and CDR2 SYDVKM. The CDR3 consists of 13 residues.

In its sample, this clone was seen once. CDR3 DNA sequence: TGTGCCAGCAGTGCCCGTAGCGGGACGAGCACAGATACGCAGTATTTT. Protein product: CASSARSGTSTDTQYF. The rearrangement links TRBV28 to TRBJ2-3, with TRBD2 matching 8 bases. Germline assignment: CDR1 MDHEN and CDR2 SYDVKM. This CDR3 has 16 amino acids. The trim removed 5 bases at V and 0 bases at J, leaving 7 bases unmatched.

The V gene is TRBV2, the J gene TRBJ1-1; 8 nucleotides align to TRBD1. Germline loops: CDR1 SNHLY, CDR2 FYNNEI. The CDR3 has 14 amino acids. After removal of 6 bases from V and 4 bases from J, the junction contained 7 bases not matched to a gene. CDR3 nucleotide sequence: TGTGCCAGCAGGGTACAGGGGGGCCTCACTGAAGCTTTCTTT. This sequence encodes CASRVQGGLTEAFF.

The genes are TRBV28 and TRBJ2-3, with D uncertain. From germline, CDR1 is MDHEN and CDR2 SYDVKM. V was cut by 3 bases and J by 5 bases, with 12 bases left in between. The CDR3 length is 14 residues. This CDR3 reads CASSFIPDLDTQYF. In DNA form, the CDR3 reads TGTGCCAGCAGTTTTATTCCGGATCTAGATACGCAGTATTTT.

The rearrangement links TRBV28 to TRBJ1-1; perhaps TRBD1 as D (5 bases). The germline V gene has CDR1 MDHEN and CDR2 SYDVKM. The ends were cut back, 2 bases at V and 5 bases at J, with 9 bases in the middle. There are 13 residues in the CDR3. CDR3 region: CASSLGGGTEAFF. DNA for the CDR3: TGTGCCAGCAGTTTAGGGGGAGGGACTGAAGCTTTCTTT. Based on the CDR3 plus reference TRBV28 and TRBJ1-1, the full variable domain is DVKVTQSSRYLVKRTGEKVFLECVQDMDHENMFWYRQDPGLGLRLIYFSYDVKMKEKGDIPEGYSVSREKKERFSLILESASTNQTSMYLCASSLGGGTEAFFGQGTRLTVV.

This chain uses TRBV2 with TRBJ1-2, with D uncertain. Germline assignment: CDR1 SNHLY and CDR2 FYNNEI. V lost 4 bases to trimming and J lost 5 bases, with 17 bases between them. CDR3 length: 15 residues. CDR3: CASSVRQPGVYGYTF. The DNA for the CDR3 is TGTGCCAGCAGTGTAAGGCAGCCGGGAGTATATGGCTACACCTTC.

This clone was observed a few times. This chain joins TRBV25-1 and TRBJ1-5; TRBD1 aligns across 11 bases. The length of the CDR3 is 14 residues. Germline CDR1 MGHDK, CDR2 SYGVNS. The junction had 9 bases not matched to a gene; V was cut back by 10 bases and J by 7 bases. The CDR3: CATQPGQGDQPQHF. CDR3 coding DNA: TGTGCCACCCAACCGGGACAGGGGGACCAGCCCCAGCATTTT. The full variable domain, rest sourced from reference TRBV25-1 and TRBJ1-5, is EADIYQTPRYLVIGTGKKITLECSQTMGHDKMYWYQQDPGMELHLIHYSYGVNSTEKGDLSSESTVSRIRTEHFPLTLESARPSHTSQYLCATQPGQGDQPQHFGDGTRLSIL.

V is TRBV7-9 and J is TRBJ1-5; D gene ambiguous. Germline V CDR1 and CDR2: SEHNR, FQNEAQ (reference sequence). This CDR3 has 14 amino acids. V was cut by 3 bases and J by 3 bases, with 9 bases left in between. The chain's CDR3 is CASSFDTPNQPQHF. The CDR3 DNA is TGTGCCAGCAGCTTCGACACACCCAATCAGCCCCAGCATTTT.

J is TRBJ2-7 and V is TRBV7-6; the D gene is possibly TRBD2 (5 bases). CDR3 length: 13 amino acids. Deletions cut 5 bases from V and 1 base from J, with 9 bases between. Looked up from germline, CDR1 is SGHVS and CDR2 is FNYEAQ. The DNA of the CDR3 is TGTGCCAGCAGCCAATCGGGGTCCTACGAGCAGTACTTC. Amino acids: CASSQSGSYEQYF.